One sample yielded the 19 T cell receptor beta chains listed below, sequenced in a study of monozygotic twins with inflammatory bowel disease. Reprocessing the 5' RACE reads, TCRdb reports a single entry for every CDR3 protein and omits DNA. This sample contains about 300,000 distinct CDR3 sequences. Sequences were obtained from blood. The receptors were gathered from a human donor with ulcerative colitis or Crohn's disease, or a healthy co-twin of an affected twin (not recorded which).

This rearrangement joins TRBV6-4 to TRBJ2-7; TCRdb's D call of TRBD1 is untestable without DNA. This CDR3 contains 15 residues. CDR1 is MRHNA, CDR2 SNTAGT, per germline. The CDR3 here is CASSDSTPPIYEQYF.

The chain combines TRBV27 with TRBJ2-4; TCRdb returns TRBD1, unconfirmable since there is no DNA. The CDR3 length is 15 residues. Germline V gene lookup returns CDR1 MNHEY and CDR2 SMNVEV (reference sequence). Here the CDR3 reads CASSAGQGSVNIQYF.

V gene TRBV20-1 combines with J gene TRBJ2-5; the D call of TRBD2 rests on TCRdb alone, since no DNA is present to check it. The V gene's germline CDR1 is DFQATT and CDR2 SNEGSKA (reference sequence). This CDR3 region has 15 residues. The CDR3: CSASRLARYQETQYF.

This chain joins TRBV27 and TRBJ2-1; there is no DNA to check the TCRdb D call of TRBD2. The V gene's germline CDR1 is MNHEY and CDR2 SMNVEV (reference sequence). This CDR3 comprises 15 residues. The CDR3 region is CASSNLAGGPNEQFF.

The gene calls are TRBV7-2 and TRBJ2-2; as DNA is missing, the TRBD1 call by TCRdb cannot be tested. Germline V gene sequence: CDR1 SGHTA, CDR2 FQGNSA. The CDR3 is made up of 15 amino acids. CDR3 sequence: CASSLDRTNTGELFF.

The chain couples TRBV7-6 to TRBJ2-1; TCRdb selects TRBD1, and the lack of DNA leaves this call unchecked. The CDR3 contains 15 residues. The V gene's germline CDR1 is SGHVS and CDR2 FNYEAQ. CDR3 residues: CASSLGAVGGGEQFF.

CDR3 sequence reads: CASSLAGYSTGELFF. V and J are TRBV5-1 and TRBJ2-2. Per germline, CDR1 SGHRS and CDR2 YFSETQ. There are 15 residues in the CDR3.

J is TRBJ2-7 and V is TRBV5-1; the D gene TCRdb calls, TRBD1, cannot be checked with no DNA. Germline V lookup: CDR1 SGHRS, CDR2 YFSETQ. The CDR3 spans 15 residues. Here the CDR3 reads CASSSLDGTLYEQYF.

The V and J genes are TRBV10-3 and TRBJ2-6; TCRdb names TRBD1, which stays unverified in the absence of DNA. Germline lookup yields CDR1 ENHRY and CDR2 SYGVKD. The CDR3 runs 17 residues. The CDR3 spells CAISRGQGRSGANVLTF.

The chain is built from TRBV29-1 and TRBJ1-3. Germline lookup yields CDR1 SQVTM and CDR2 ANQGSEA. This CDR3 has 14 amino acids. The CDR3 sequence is CSVLTASSGNTIYF.

The CDR3: CASSPVSRDGIHSYEQYF. The V and J genes are TRBV7-8 and TRBJ2-7; TCRdb gives TRBD1 as the D gene, but with no DNA this cannot be confirmed. CDR1 SGHVS and CDR2 FQNEAQ come from the germline V gene. CDR3 length: 18 residues.

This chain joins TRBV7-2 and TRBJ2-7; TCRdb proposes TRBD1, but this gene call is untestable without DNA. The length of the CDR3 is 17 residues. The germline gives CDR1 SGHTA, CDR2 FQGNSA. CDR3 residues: CASSQTHLTGTRYEQYF.

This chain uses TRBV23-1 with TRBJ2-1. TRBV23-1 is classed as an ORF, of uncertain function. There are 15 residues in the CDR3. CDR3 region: CASSLRVKARNEQFF.

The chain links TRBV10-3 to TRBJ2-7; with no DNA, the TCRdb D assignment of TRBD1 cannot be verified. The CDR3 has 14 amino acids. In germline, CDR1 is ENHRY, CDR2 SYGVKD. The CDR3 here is CAIRTQGANYEQYF.

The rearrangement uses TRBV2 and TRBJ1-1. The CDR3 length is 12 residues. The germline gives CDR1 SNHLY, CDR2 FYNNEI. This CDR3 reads CASRKMNTEAFF.

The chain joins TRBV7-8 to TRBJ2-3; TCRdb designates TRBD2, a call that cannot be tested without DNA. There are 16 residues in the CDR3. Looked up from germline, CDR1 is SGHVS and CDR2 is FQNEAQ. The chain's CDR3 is CASSLSLLARYDTQYF.

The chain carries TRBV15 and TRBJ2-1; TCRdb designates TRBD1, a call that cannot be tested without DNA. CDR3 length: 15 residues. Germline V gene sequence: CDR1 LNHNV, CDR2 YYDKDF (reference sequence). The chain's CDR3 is CATSRDRGAYNEQFF.

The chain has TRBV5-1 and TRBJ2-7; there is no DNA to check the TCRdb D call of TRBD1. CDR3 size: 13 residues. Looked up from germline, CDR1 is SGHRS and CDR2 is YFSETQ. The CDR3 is CASRTGQGLEQYF.

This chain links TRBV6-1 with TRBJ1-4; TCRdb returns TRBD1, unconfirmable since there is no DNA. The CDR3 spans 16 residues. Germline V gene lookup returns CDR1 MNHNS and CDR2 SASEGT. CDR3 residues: CASRQRQTSTNEKLFF.